This entry is about one TCR beta chain. The entry originates in a study of blood T cell repertoires in COVID-19. At the level of the study: Samples came from the United States, Italy and Spain, spanning acute and convalescent COVID-19. PBMCs, B-cell-depleted T cells, or T cells were the source of the cDNA or gDNA that made up the material.

Authors' analysis steps: Estimation of nucleated cell counts relied on the amplification of reference gene primers. Here immunoSEQ multiplex PCR was the method, and the copy in TCRdb shows in-frame clones only, minus some. The V and J calls and the clone size are those of that table, but D and trimming were determined from the DNA. The sample yields about 140,000 clones, around nine tenths seen once. The CDR3 covers 13 residues. The germline V gene encodes CDR1 SGHAT and CDR2 FQDESV (reference sequence). V gave up 8 bases and J gave up 14 bases; unmatched junction bases: 13. The rearrangement uses TRBV11-1 and TRBJ2-1, with 9 bases lining up with TRBD2. The source of this sequence is a woman aged 40 to 49 with acute or convalescent COVID-19. Sample: peripheral blood. In nucleotides, the CDR3 is TGTGCCAGCTCCTCATTGGGCGGGGGGGTGGAGTTCTTC. Translating gives CASSSLGGGVEFF.